The clone carrying this TCR beta chain was seen a few times. The record originates from a study of regulatory T cells in long-lasting Graves disease. Assembly of TCR beta libraries relied on iRepertoire HTBI primers together with Arm-PCR of CDR3 regions. TCRdb independently ran MiXCR on the multiplex PCR reads; one entry per CDR3 protein. The sample includes approximately 250,000 distinct CDR3 sequences, about 16% of them seen just once. Described time point: newly diagnosed GD, antithyroid drugs for less than 3 months. RNA extracted from PBMCs served as the sequencing template. This sample comprised peripheral blood mononuclear cells (PBMCs), obtained at new diagnosis, from a patient treated with antithyroid drugs. The origin of this receptor is a female donor with Graves disease.

The CDR3 DNA sequence: TGTGCCAGCAGGGCCCCCGTTGCGCGGAAAACGAATGAGCAGTTCTTC. Residues: CASRAPVARKTNEQFF. The chain recombines TRBV2 with TRBJ2-1, with D unclear. The CDR3 totals 16 residues. The germline V and J ends were trimmed by 6 bases and 7 bases, with 22 bases remaining between them. In germline, CDR1 is SNHLY, CDR2 FYNNEI.